The rows below give T cell receptor beta chains drawn from one sample of a study of blood T cell repertoires in COVID-19. Data came from immunoSEQ multiplex PCR; TCRdb stores just in-frame clones and leaves some out. The table has around 210,000 clones, almost 90% seen once; the top ten hold around 1.5%. Sequencing was done on a sample of peripheral blood. The receptor source for this set is a young man with active or convalescent COVID-19. The CDR3 runs from the conserved cysteine through the conserved F or W. The D gene is left open where the match is weak. Only part of the rows carry a size: once, few, many, or a class if the clone is expanded.

clone_size,d_call,v_call,j_call,cdr3_aa,cdr3_nt
-,TRBD1,TRBV14,TRBJ2-1,CASSQVRGGDEQFF,TGTGCCAGCAGCCAAGTGCGAGGGGGCGATGAGCAGTTCTTC
-,-,TRBV21-1,TRBJ2-1,CASRGKGTGPSYNEQFF,TGTGCCAGCAGGGGGAAAGGGACAGGGCCTTCCTACAATGAGCAGTTCTTC
-,-,TRBV28,TRBJ1-4,CASSFKQGNGKLFF,TGTGCCAGCAGTTTCAAACAGGGTAACGGAAAACTGTTTTTT
-,-,TRBV4-1,TRBJ2-7,CASSRGLGYEQYF,TGCGCCAGCAGCCGGGGACTTGGCTACGAGCAGTACTTC
few,-,TRBV6-1,TRBJ1-4,CASSERRQSEKLFF,TGTGCCAGCAGTGAAAGGAGACAGAGTGAAAAACTGTTTTTT
-,-,TRBV9,TRBJ2-3,CASSVQGTDTQYF,TGTGCCAGCAGCGTGCAGGGCACAGATACGCAGTATTTT
-,TRBD1,TRBV6-5,TRBJ2-7,CASIPAGTGLYEQYF,TGTGCCAGCATCCCTGCCGGGACAGGGCTCTACGAGCAGTACTTC
-,TRBD1,TRBV6-6,TRBJ1-1,CASSRERGQGGGF,TGTGCCAGCAGCCGAGAACGCGGACAGGGGGGAGGCTTT
-,-,TRBV5-1,TRBJ2-7,CASSLVQGHEQYF,TGCGCCAGCAGCTTGGTTCAGGGTCACGAGCAGTACTTC
-,-,TRBV19,TRBJ1-5,CASSMNRGGNQPQHF,TGTGCCAGTAGTATGAATAGAGGGGGAAATCAGCCCCAGCATTTT
-,TRBD1,TRBV28,TRBJ2-7,CASSGQGAYEQYF,TGTGCCAGCAGTGGACAGGGGGCCTACGAGCAGTACTTC
-,-,TRBV7-8,TRBJ1-4,CASSLWSDGVRAGNEKLFF,TGTGCCAGCAGCTTGTGGTCCGATGGTGTCAGGGCCGGTAATGAAAAACTGTTTTTT
-,-,TRBV4-2,TRBJ1-5,CASSQESSGYRNQPQHF,TGTGCCAGCAGCCAAGAAAGTTCAGGGTATCGGAATCAGCCCCAGCATTTT
-,TRBD2,TRBV27,TRBJ2-1,CASGRAGGPAYNEQFF,TGTGCCAGCGGGCGAGCGGGAGGGCCCGCTTACAATGAGCAGTTCTTC